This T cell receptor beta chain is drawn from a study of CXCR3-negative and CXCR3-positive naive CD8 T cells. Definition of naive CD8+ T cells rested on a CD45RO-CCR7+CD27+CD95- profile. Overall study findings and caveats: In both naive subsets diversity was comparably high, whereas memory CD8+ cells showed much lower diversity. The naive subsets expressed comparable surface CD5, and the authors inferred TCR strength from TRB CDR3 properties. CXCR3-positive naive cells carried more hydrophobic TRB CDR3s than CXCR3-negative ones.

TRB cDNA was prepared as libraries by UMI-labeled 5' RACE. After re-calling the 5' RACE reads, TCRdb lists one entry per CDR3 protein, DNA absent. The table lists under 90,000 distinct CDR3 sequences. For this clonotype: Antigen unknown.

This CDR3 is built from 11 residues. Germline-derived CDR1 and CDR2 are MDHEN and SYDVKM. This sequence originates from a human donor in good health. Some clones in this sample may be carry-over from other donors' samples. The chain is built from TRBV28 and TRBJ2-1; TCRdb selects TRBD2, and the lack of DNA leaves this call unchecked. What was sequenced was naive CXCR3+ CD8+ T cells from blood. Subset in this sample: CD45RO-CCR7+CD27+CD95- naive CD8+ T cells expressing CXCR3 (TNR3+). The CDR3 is CATDEGNEQFF.